A selection of T cell receptor beta chains follows, all from one sample in a study of regulatory and conventional T cells in RAG deficiency. Profiling relied on immunoSEQ multiplex PCR, and the TCRdb table lists in-frame clones only, not all of them. The sample contains tens of thousands of clones, around 96% of which appear only once. This sample also appeared in a second study, on regulatory T cells.

The sample comprised CD25- CD4+ T cells sorted from blood. These receptors all stem from a human donor in good health. Each CDR3 is given with its conserved first and last residue. A D gene is named only where the DNA matches it firmly. Rows may omit the clone size; those that give it use once, few, many or a size class.

D gene	clone size	V gene	J gene	CDR3 DNA	CDR3 protein
NA	NA	TRBV7-6	TRBJ2-1	TGTGCCAGCAGCTTACAAGCGCCATCCTACAATGAGCAGTTCTTC	CASSLQAPSYNEQFF
NA	once	TRBV5-1	TRBJ1-1	TGCGCCAGCACCGGACAGAGGAACACTGAAGCTTTCTTT	CASTGQRNTEAFF
NA	NA	TRBV5-1	TRBJ1-6	TGCGCCAGCAGCTTGGCCGGGGGGGAAAATTCCCCCCTCCACTTT	CASSLAGGENSPLHF
TRBD1	NA	TRBV6-1	TRBJ1-2	TGTGCCAGCAGTGGGGGGATTAGGGGGCCCGTAACGGGTGGCTACACCTTC	CASSGGIRGPVTGGYTF
TRBD1	NA	TRBV5-6	TRBJ1-5	TGTGCCAGCAGCGGGACAGGGGACGATCAGCCCCAGCATTTT	CASSGTGDDQPQHF
TRBD1	NA	TRBV12-5	TRBJ2-1	TGTGCTAGTGGTTTGGGCCCGGGACAGGGACGGTTCTTC	CASGLGPGQGRFF
NA	NA	TRBV11-2	TRBJ1-3	TGTGCCAGCAGCCAACAGGGCCTCTCTGGAAACACCATATATTTT	CASSQQGLSGNTIYF
TRBD1	NA	TRBV19	TRBJ2-2	TGTGCCAGTAGTATAACGGGACAGGGGCGGCGGGGCGGGGAGCTGTTTTTT	CASSITGQGRRGGELFF
NA	NA	TRBV11-2	TRBJ1-1	TGTGCCAGCAGCTTAGATCGCCAGGGAGAAGCTTTCTTT	CASSLDRQGEAFF
NA	NA	TRBV29-1	TRBJ2-7	TGCAGCGTCGCCGACAGGAAGGGGTACGAGCAGTACTTC	CSVADRKGYEQYF
TRBD1	NA	TRBV5-1	TRBJ1-4	TGCGCCAGCAGCCTACCGGACAGGGCGGGAACTAATGAAAAACTGTTTTTT	CASSLPDRAGTNEKLFF
NA	NA	TRBV15	TRBJ1-4	TGTGCCACCAGCAGGGGGAGGGCGGATAATGAAAAACTGTTTTTT	CATSRGRADNEKLFF
TRBD1	once	TRBV6-1	TRBJ2-1	TGTGCCAGCAGTGACTGGGGGACAGGATCCTACAATGAGCAGTTCTTC	CASSDWGTGSYNEQFF
TRBD2	NA	TRBV2	TRBJ2-1	TGTGCCAGCAGTCCAGATAGCGGGAGGGCTGTCGATGAGCAGTTCTTC	CASSPDSGRAVDEQFF
NA	NA	TRBV6-6	TRBJ2-1	TGTGCCAGTCATTCCATTCAAAGGGGTAGAGACAATGAGCAGTTCTTC	CASHSIQRGRDNEQFF
NA	NA	TRBV9	TRBJ2-3	TGTGCCAGCAGCACCCGAGTGGGCACAGATACGCAGTATTTT	CASSTRVGTDTQYF
TRBD1	NA	TRBV9	TRBJ1-1	TGTGCCAGCAGCTCCCGGGACAGGGTGAACACTGAAGCTTTCTTT	CASSSRDRVNTEAFF
TRBD1	NA	TRBV9	TRBJ2-7	TGTGCCAGCAGCGTAGGCCCCGGGACAGTACAAGGGGAGCAGTACTTC	CASSVGPGTVQGEQYF
NA	NA	TRBV30	TRBJ2-7	TGTGCCTGGAGTCTAACGCCGTACGAGCAGTACTTC	CAWSLTPYEQYF
NA	NA	TRBV19	TRBJ2-7	TGTGCCAGTAGTATAGACAGCTCCTACGAGCAGTACTTC	CASSIDSSYEQYF
TRBD1	NA	TRBV5-5	TRBJ2-1	TGTGCCAGCAAGGTAGGGACAGGGGTCTACAATGAGCAGTTCTTC	CASKVGTGVYNEQFF
TRBD1	NA	TRBV5-1	TRBJ1-2	TGCGCCAGCAGCTTGGAGGGACAGGGGCTGCGCTACACCTTC	CASSLEGQGLRYTF
NA	NA	TRBV28	TRBJ2-7	TGTGCCAGCAGTTTAATACGGCCGATGGGGGGTCCCCTTTCACTCTACGAGCAGTACTTC	CASSLIRPMGGPLSLYEQYF
TRBD1	NA	TRBV5-1	TRBJ1-2	TGCGCCAGCAGCTTACGTGGACAGGGAAATGGCTACACCTTC	CASSLRGQGNGYTF
NA	NA	TRBV19	TRBJ2-7	TGTGCCAGTAGTACCACGGCGGGGTCCTACGAGCAGTACTTC	CASSTTAGSYEQYF
TRBD1	NA	TRBV7-2	TRBJ1-2	TGTGCCAGCAGCCTGGGACAGGGGAACTATGGCTACACCTTC	CASSLGQGNYGYTF
NA	NA	TRBV28	TRBJ2-7	TGTGCCAGCAGTGATAGCGGGGACAGCTCCTACGAGCAGTACTTC	CASSDSGDSSYEQYF
TRBD1	NA	TRBV5-6	TRBJ1-1	TGTGCCAGCAGAGAGGGACAGGGGAACATGAACACTGAAGCTTTCTTT	CASREGQGNMNTEAFF
NA	NA	TRBV18	TRBJ2-7	TGTGCCAGCTCACCAAGTCGGGGAGTCTACGAGCAGTACTTC	CASSPSRGVYEQYF
TRBD1	once	TRBV7-6	TRBJ2-7	TGTGCCAGCAGCTACAGGGGGTACGAGCAGTACTTC	CASSYRGYEQYF
NA	NA	TRBV27	TRBJ1-1	TGTGCCAGCAGGGAGACTCGTATTGGGACTGAAGCTTTCTTT	CASRETRIGTEAFF
NA	NA	TRBV7-9	TRBJ1-5	TGTGCCAGCAGCTTAGAGGAAGGTAGCCAGCCCCAGCATTTT	CASSLEEGSQPQHF
NA	NA	TRBV21-1	TRBJ2-3	TGTGCCAGCAGCAAAGGGGCGGGGGGGCCTTGCCGCACAGATACGCAGTATTTT	CASSKGAGGPCRTDTQYF
TRBD1	NA	TRBV30	TRBJ1-1	TGTGCCTGGAGTGGAGGGACAGGGGGCATACAATGCGACACTGAAGCTTTCTTT	CAWSGGTGGIQCDTEAFF
NA	NA	TRBV5-1	TRBJ1-2	TGCGCCAGCAGCTTGATTCAGGGGAACTATGGCTACACCTTC	CASSLIQGNYGYTF
TRBD1	once	TRBV7-9	TRBJ1-1	TGTGCCAGCAGCGGACGACAGGGTCGTTTCACTGAAGCTTTCTTT	CASSGRQGRFTEAFF
NA	NA	TRBV30	TRBJ1-3	TGTGCCTGGAGTGAGGGGCCCTCTGGAAACACCATATATTTT	CAWSEGPSGNTIYF
TRBD1	NA	TRBV30	TRBJ2-7	TGTGCCTGGAGACAGGGGGCCTACGAGCAGTACTTC	CAWRQGAYEQYF
NA	NA	TRBV5-6	TRBJ1-3	TGTGCCAGCAGCTTGGGACAGGTGATCAGCTCTGGAAACACCATATATTTT	CASSLGQVISSGNTIYF
TRBD1	NA	TRBV14	TRBJ1-2	TGTGCCAGCAGCCAACAAGGACAGGCCAGAGGCCTCTATGGCTACACCTTC	CASSQQGQARGLYGYTF
NA	NA	TRBV11-2	TRBJ2-7	TGTGCCAGCAGCCAGTATATTTCGACCTACGAGCAGTACTTC	CASSQYISTYEQYF
NA	NA	TRBV6-6	TRBJ1-2	TGTGCCAGCAGTTACCAGGGAAACCATGGCTACACCTTC	CASSYQGNHGYTF
NA	NA	TRBV4-3	TRBJ1-2	TGCGCCAGCAGCCAAGATGTTGGCCACGCTAACTATGGCTACACCTTC	CASSQDVGHANYGYTF
TRBD1	NA	TRBV5-1	TRBJ2-5	TGCGCCAGCAGCAAACCCGACAGGGTAGAGACCCAGTACTTC	CASSKPDRVETQYF
NA	NA	TRBV19	TRBJ1-2	TGTGCCAGTAGTATTGGTGGGGGCATGAACTATGGCTACACCTTC	CASSIGGGMNYGYTF
NA	NA	TRBV4-2	TRBJ2-1	TGTGCCAGCAGCCAAGATTTTGGGACAACCCGCGGCAATGAGCAGTTCTTC	CASSQDFGTTRGNEQFF
NA	NA	TRBV11-3	TRBJ2-3	TGTGCCAGCAGCTTAGGGAGGGGGCCCGTAGATACGCAGTATTTT	CASSLGRGPVDTQYF
TRBD1	NA	TRBV7-8	TRBJ1-2	TGTGCCAGCTCGGCCCGGGACAGAACTAACTATGGCTACACCTTC	CASSARDRTNYGYTF
TRBD1	NA	TRBV6-6	TRBJ2-2	TGTGCCAGTGTCAGACAGGGAAATGGGGAGCTGTTTTTT	CASVRQGNGELFF
NA	NA	TRBV7-9	TRBJ1-1	TGTGCCAGCAGCTTTGAACAGGGATTCGCTGAAGCTTTCTTT	CASSFEQGFAEAFF
NA	NA	TRBV7-8	TRBJ1-6	TGTGCCAGCAGCTTAGCGGCAGGGGATAGTTCACCCCTCCACTTT	CASSLAAGDSSPLHF
NA	NA	TRBV2	TRBJ2-7	TGTGCCAGCGCCAAGGACGGGGGAGTAACCTACGAGCAGTACTTC	CASAKDGGVTYEQYF
NA	few	TRBV6-1	TRBJ2-5	TGTGCCAGCAGTTTCAAAGAGACCCAGTACTTC	CASSFKETQYF
TRBD2	NA	TRBV30	TRBJ2-6	TGTGCCTGGTCAAGCGGGAGGGGGTCTGGGGCCAACGTCCTGACTTTC	CAWSSGRGSGANVLTF
NA	NA	TRBV5-1	TRBJ2-7	TGCGCCAGCAGCCCCGAGACAGGCACCTACGAGCAGTACTTC	CASSPETGTYEQYF
TRBD2	NA	TRBV5-1	TRBJ2-1	TGCGCCAGCAGCTTGGACGGCGGGGGACCTTCCTACAATGAGCAGTTCTTC	CASSLDGGGPSYNEQFF
NA	NA	TRBV7-9	TRBJ1-2	TGTGCCAGCAGCGGAGACAGGAGGAATGTCTATGGCTACACCTTC	CASSGDRRNVYGYTF
NA	NA	TRBV5-1	TRBJ2-7	TGCGCCAGCAGCCGTTTTCTCAAGGACAGCTACGAGCAGTACTTC	CASSRFLKDSYEQYF
NA	NA	TRBV4-3	TRBJ2-3	TGCGCCAGCAGCCAAGAGGAAGGAGCGGGACAAAGGACAGATACGCAGTATTTT	CASSQEEGAGQRTDTQYF